This TCR beta chain was obtained from a study of T cell responses to AZD1222 COVID-19 vaccine. General observations from the study: Spike was spanned by vaccine-associated CD4 TCRs, which were dominant at 160-218 and 743-854. Unmutated variant regions are reportedly targeted by nearly half of spike-specific TCRs. Every sample of the repertoires postdated the peak T cell response.

Points on this clone: Its matching antigen is unknown.

This CDR3 is built from 16 residues. Germline CDR1 LNHDA, CDR2 SQIVND (reference sequence). V lost 4 bases to trimming and J lost 10 bases, with 20 bases between them. The data were produced by immunoSEQ multiplex PCR, yet TCRdb's version contains in-frame clones alone and is incomplete. The table includes approximately 160,000 clones, 87% detected once. The source of this sequence is an adult in good health. Specimen: peripheral blood, collected on day 0 of AZD1222 vaccination. V and J are TRBV19 and TRBJ1-6; D uncertain. Here the CDR3 DNA reads TGTGCCAGTAGTAGGACCCGGCCGTCGGTAGGATCACCCCTCCACTTT. Encoded protein: CASSRTRPSVGSPLHF.